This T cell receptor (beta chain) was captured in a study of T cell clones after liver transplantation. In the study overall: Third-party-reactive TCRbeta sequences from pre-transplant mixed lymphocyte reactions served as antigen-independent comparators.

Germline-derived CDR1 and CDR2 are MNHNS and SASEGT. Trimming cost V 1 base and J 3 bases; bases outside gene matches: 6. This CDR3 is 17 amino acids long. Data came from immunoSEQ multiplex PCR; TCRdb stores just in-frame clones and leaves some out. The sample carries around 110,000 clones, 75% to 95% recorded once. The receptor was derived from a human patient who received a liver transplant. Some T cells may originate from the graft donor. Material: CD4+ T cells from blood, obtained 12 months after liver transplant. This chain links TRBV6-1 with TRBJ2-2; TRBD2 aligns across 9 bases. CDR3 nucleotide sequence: TGTGCCAGCAGTGAAGGACTAGCGGTTTTTGACACCGGGGAGCTGTTTTTT. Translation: CASSEGLAVFDTGELFF.